This T cell receptor (beta chain) emerged from a study of CD8 T cells in ankylosing spondylitis. With molecular barcodes, quantitative 5'-RACE was used to make the TCR beta libraries. TCRdb ran MiXCR on the 5' RACE reads and lists one entry per CDR3 protein. The top ten hold around 7.8% of the sample, which has about 52,000 distinct CDR3 sequences, 6.5% to 9% seen once. Many counts were recorded for this clonotype. What it binds is unknown. A junction boundary mismatches the germline segment, possibly from a read error. Whole-study results and caveats: Reportedly, matched ankylosing spondylitis synovial fluid was significantly enriched for disease-linked clones.

The clonotype originates from a female donor with ankylosing spondylitis or in good health (not recorded which). Sample: blood, either unsorted or a sorted T cell fraction (not recorded which).

The CDR3 DNA reads TGCGCCAGCACCTTGACTGACTCCTATGGCTACACCTTC. It specifies CASTLTDSYGYTF. The chain employs TRBV5-1 and TRBJ1-2; D is undetermined. CDR1 and CDR2 from the germline V gene are SGHRS and YFSETQ. The CDR3 loop spans 13 amino acids.